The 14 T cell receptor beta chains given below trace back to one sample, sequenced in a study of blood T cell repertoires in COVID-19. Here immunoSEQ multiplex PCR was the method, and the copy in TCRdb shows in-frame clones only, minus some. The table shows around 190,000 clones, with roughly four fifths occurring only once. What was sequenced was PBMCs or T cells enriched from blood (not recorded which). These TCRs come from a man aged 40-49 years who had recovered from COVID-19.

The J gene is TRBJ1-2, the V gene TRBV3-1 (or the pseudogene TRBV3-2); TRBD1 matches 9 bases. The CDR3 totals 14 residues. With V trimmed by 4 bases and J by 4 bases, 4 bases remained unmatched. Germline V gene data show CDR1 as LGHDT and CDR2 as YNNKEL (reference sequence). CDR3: CASSRTGGVYGYTF. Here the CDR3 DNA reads TGTGCCAGCAGCCGCACAGGGGGCGTCTATGGCTACACCTTC.

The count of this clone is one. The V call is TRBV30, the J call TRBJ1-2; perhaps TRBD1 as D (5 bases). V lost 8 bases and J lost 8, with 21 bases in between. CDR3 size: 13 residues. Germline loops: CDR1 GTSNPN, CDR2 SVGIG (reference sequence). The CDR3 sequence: CARQDPGRRGYTF. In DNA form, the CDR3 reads TGTGCCCGTCAGGACCCAGGGAGGCGAGGCTACACCTTC.

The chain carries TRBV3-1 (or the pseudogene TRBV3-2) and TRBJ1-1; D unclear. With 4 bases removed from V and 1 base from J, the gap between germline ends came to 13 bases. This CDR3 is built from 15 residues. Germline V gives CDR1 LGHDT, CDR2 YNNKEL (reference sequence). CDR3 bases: TGTGCCAGCAGCCTTGATTTAGTATCGAACACTGAAGCTTTCTTT. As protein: CASSLDLVSNTEAFF.

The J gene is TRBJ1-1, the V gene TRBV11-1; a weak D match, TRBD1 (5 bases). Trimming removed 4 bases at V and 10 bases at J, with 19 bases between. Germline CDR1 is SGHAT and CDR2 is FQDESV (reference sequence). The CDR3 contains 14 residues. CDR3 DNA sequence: TGTGCCAGCAGCTCCCAGGGTGGGTCCGGGGGAGCTTTCTTT. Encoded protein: CASSSQGGSGGAFF.

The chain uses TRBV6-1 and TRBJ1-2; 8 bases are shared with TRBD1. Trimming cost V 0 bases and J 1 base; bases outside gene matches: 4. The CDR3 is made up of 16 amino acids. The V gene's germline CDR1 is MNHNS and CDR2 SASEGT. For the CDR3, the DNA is TGTGCCAGCAGTGAAGCTATGACAGGGGATAACTATGGCTACACCTTC. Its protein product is CASSEAMTGDNYGYTF.

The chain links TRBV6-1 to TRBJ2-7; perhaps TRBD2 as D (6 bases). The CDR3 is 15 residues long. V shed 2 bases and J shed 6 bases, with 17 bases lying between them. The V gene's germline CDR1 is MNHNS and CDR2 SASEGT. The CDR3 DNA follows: TGTGCCAGCAGTGAAACAAGCGGGTCTGGGGGCGAGCAGTACTTC. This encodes CASSETSGSGGEQYF.

As DNA, the CDR3 is TGCACCAGCAGCCAAGGGCCGGGGGGCGGCCCCAGAGTCCACGAGCAGTACTTC. This encodes CTSSQGPGGGPRVHEQYF. The rearrangement joins TRBV1 to TRBJ2-7; TRBD2 reflects the table's D call only, with no check against the DNA. TRBV1 is annotated as a pseudogene. The CDR3 has 18 residues.

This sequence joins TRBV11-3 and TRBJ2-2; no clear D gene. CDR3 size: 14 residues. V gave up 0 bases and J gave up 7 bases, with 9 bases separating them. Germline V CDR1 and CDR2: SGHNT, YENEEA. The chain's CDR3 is CASSLENSYGELFF. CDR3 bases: TGTGCCAGCAGCTTAGAGAACTCCTACGGGGAGCTGTTTTTT.

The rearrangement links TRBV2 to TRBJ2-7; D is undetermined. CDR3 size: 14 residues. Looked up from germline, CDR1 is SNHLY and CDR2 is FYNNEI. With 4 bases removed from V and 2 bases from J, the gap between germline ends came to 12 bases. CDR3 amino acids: CASSVGSTTYEQYF. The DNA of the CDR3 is TGTGCCAGCAGTGTCGGTAGCACGACCTACGAGCAGTACTTC.

CDR3 sequence: CASSLGWAYNNEQFF. CDR3 coding DNA: TGTGCCAGCAGCTTAGGGTGGGCTTACAACAATGAGCAGTTCTTC. The chain is built from TRBV7-9 and TRBJ2-1; no firm D call. The CDR3 sequence is 15 residues long. Germline CDR1 is SEHNR and CDR2 is FQNEAQ (reference sequence). The ends were cut back, 1 base at V and 5 bases at J, with 12 bases in the middle.

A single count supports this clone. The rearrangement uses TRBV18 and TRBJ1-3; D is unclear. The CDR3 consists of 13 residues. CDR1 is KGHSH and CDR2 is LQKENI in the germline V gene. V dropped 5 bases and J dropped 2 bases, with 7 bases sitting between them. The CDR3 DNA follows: TGTGCCAGCTCAACGACTACTGGAAACACCATATATTTT. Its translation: CASSTTTGNTIYF. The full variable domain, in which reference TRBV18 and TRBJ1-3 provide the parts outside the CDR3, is NAGVMQNPRHLVRRRGQEARLRCSPMKGHSHVYWYRQLPEEGLKFMVYLQKENIIDESGMPKERFSAEFPKEGPSILRIQQVVRGDSAAYFCASSTTTGNTIYFGEGSWLTVV.

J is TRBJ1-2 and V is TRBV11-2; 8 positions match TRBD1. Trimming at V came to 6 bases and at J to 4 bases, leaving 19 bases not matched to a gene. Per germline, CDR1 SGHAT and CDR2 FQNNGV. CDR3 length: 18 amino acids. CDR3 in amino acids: CASRRQGTRQRGSYGYTF. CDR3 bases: TGTGCCAGCAGACGACAGGGGACAAGACAAAGGGGGTCCTATGGCTACACCTTC. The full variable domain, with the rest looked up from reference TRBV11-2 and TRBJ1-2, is EAGVAQSPRYKIIEKRQSVAFWCNPISGHATLYWYQQILGQGPKLLIQFQNNGVVDDSQLPKDRFSAERLKGVDSTLKIQPAKLEDSAVYLCASRRQGTRQRGSYGYTFGSGTRLTVV.

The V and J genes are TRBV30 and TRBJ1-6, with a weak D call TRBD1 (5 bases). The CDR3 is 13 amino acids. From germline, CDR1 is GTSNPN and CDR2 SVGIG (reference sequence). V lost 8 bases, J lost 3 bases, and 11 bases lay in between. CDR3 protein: CARNTGYNSPLHF. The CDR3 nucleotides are TGTGCCCGGAATACAGGCTATAATTCACCCCTCCACTTT.

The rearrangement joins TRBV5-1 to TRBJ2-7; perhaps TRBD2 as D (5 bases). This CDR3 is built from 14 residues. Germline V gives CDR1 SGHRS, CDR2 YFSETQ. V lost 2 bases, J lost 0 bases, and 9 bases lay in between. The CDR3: CASSLPSSSYEQYF. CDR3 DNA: TGCGCCAGCAGCTTACCTAGCAGCTCCTACGAGCAGTACTTC.